This TCR beta chain was found in a study of response to subunit inactivated influenza vaccine. TCRdb ran MiXCR on the RT-PCR reads and lists one entry per CDR3 protein. This sample has about 620,000 distinct CDR3 sequences, with about 10% found just once. This clonotype was seen more than once but under ten times. The germline V gene has CDR1 SGHTS and CDR2 YDEGEE. The CDR3 consists of 16 residues. V was trimmed by 2 bases and J by 0 bases, leaving 11 bases between them. These data also featured in a second study, about T cells expressing NK-cell markers. From that study: For TCR beta, cDNA was produced by 5'RACE template switching with UMIs.

V gene TRBV5-8 combines with J gene TRBJ2-2, with a possible D match to TRBD2 (5 bases). The clonotype comes from a man aged 45-65 years who received an inactivated influenza vaccine. Material: PBMCs from blood, obtained on the day of vaccination. The CDR3: CASSFNVGANTGELFF. For the CDR3, the DNA is TGTGCCAGCAGCTTCAATGTGGGAGCGAACACCGGGGAGCTGTTTTTT.